This is a list of T cell receptor beta chains from one sample in a study of T cells in Graves' hyperthyroidism and ophthalmopathy. TCRdb recomputed calls from the multiplex PCR reads with MiXCR, one row per CDR3 protein. Of over 250,000 distinct CDR3 sequences listed, approximately 14% are singletons. The specimen sequenced was blood. The receptors shown here come from a middle-aged woman with Graves' ophthalmopathy. Both conserved end residues are part of each CDR3. The order of the fields is J gene, clone size, D gene, V gene, CDR3 DNA, CDR3 protein. D genes are given only for firm matches. Not every row has a clone size; where given, it reads once, few, many or a size class.

TRBJ2-5 . TRBD2 TRBV11-2 TGTGCCAGCAGTCCTCTATTGGTAGCGGGAGTTAAGACCCAGTACTTC CASSPLLVAGVKTQYF
TRBJ2-1 few . TRBV18 TGTGCCAGCTCACAAGGCTGGCGCGGAGGTCAGGATGAGCAGTTCTTC CASSQGWRGGQDEQFF
TRBJ1-5 once . TRBV2 TGTGCCAGCGGAATGGCAGGCGGCCTCAATCAGCCCCAGCATTTT CASGMAGGLNQPQHF
TRBJ2-1 many TRBD2 TRBV7-9 TGTGCCAGCAGCTTGACGACTAGCGGGAGTAGCGATGAGCAGTTCTTC CASSLTTSGSSDEQFF
TRBJ1-2 many . TRBV28 TGTGCCAGCAGTTTAGGGGTTGCCCTTCGGGGCTACACCTTC CASSLGVALRGYTF
TRBJ2-1 . TRBD2 TRBV29-1 TGCAGCGCACTAGCGGAGTTGCTGCCTACAAGAGAGCAGTTCTTC CSALAELLPTREQFF
TRBJ1-6 many . TRBV7-8 TGTGCCAGCAGAGAACAGCGGGCGTCCTATAATTCACCCCTCCACTTT CASREQRASYNSPLHF
TRBJ1-4 many TRBD1 TRBV27 TGTGCCAGCAGTTCTACGACACAGGGGGCTCAAGAAAAACTGTTTTTT CASSSTTQGAQEKLFF
TRBJ1-1 many . TRBV19 TGTGCCAGTAGTATGGGAGCGAGTGGAAACACTGAAGCTTTCTTT CASSMGASGNTEAFF
TRBJ2-7 . TRBD2 TRBV5-1 TGCGCCAGCAGGCGGGATAGCGGGGGAGTTTACGAGCAGTACTTC CASRRDSGGVYEQYF
TRBJ2-7 . TRBD1 TRBV20-1 TGCAGTGGTGGAGGACAGGGGGCGCGGTCGGGCTCCTACGAGCAGTACTTC CSGGGQGARSGSYEQYF
TRBJ1-1 few . TRBV7-6 TGTGCCAGCAGCTTAGCGGGGGGGGGGCGAAACACTGAAGCTTTCTTT CASSLAGGGRNTEAFF
TRBJ1-5 many . TRBV6-6 TGTGCCAGCAGTTACGGAGCATCTCACCCCCAGCATTTT CASSYGASHPQHF
TRBJ2-2 many TRBD2 TRBV20-1 TGCAGTGCTCTTCCCACTAGCGAGGGCAGAACCGGGGAGCTGTTTTTT CSALPTSEGRTGELFF
TRBJ1-2 many . TRBV28 TGTGCCAGCAGTTTCGGGGTGGGTGGCTACACCTTC CASSFGVGGYTF
TRBJ2-3 many TRBD2 TRBV6-1 TGTGCCAGCAGTGTAGCGGGGGGGCGCAATACGCAGTATTTT CASSVAGGRNTQYF
TRBJ1-5 many TRBD1 TRBV27 TGTGCCAGCAGTTTAGCTTGGGACAGCCGAAATCAGCCCCAGCATTTT CASSLAWDSRNQPQHF
TRBJ2-3 few . TRBV12-3/TRBV12-4 TGTGCCAGCAGTTTTCAGCTCGGGAGCGAGGCGCAGTATTTT CASSFQLGSEAQYF
TRBJ2-1 many TRBD1 TRBV6-1 TGTGCCAGCAGCAGACAGGGCTCCTACAATGAGCAGTTCTTC CASSRQGSYNEQFF
TRBJ2-7 many TRBD1 TRBV7-9 TGTGCCAGCAGCTTAGCGCCGGGACAGGGGGACGCCGAGCAGTACTTC CASSLAPGQGDAEQYF
TRBJ2-7 many . TRBV7-6 TGTGCCAGCAGCTCCCTCCTGGCCTACGAGCAGTACTTC CASSSLLAYEQYF
TRBJ2-2 many TRBD2 TRBV28 TGTGCCAGCAGTAGCGGGGCCGGGGAGCTGTTTTTT CASSSGAGELFF
TRBJ1-2 many . TRBV6-1 TGTGCCAGCAGTGAAGGAGGGTGGCGAGGCTACACCTTC CASSEGGWRGYTF
TRBJ2-7 many . TRBV12-3/TRBV12-4 TGTGCCAGCAGCCGGCATGGCGAGCAGTACTTC CASSRHGEQYF
TRBJ2-3 few . TRBV9 TGTGCCAGCAGCGTCTCCCCTGGCGGGGAGAGCACAGATACGCAGTATTTT CASSVSPGGESTDTQYF
TRBJ2-7 few TRBD2 TRBV18 TGTGCCAGCTCACCGACCGGTAGCGGGAGGGCTCTTCGCGAGCAGTACTTC CASSPTGSGRALREQYF
TRBJ2-1 few . TRBV11-3 TGTGCCAGCAGCTTAGGCGGGGTGGCCTACAATGAGCAGTTCTTC CASSLGGVAYNEQFF
TRBJ2-7 many TRBD1 TRBV3-1 TGTGCCAGCAGCCACGGACAGGGATACGAGCAGTACTTC CASSHGQGYEQYF
TRBJ1-5 once . TRBV6-5 TGTGCCAGCAGTTTAGTCGGGACGGATCAGCCCCAGCATTTT CASSLVGTDQPQHF
TRBJ2-7 many TRBD1 TRBV6-1 TGTGCCAGCAGTGCAGGGACAGGCTACGAGCAGTACTTC CASSAGTGYEQYF
TRBJ2-6 . . TRBV29-1 TGCAGCGTTCGGTTTACTGGGGCCAACGTCCTGACTTTC CSVRFTGANVLTF
TRBJ1-2 many TRBD1 TRBV5-1 TGTGCCAGCAGCTTAGGGGACAGGAACTATGGCTACACCTTC CASSLGDRNYGYTF
TRBJ1-2 . . TRBV29-1 TGCAGCGTTGAATCGTTTGGGGCGGACTATGGCTACACCTTC CSVESFGADYGYTF
TRBJ1-4 many . TRBV28 TGTGCCAGCAGTTTCGGGGGGTCAAATCCCGAAAAACTGTTTTTT CASSFGGSNPEKLFF
TRBJ1-2 many . TRBV20-1 TGCAGTGCTAGATCCGGTGCTAACTATGGCTACACCTTC CSARSGANYGYTF
TRBJ1-6 . . TRBV25-1 TGTGCCAGCAGCCAATCGGAGGCAGGGCGTAATTCACCCCTCCACTTT CASSQSEAGRNSPLHF
TRBJ2-1 . . TRBV19 TGTGCCAGTAGTTATCGACAGGCGGTCAGGGAGCAGTTCTTC CASSYRQAVREQFF
TRBJ2-7 few TRBD2 TRBV9 TGTGCCAGCAGCCCCCGATGGGTAGCGGGAGGAGGGGACGAGCAGTACTTC CASSPRWVAGGGDEQYF
TRBJ2-7 . TRBD2 TRBV7-9 TGTGCCAGCAGCATGCGACTAGCGGGAGAAGAGCAGTACTTC CASSMRLAGEEQYF
TRBJ1-5 few . TRBV19 TGTGCCAGTACCCTAACGGCCACAGGGACTAAGCCCCAGCATTTT CASTLTATGTKPQHF
TRBJ2-7 many TRBD1 TRBV6-1 TGTGCCAGCAGTGATGGGACAGGCGGCCGTAACTACGAGCAGTACTTC CASSDGTGGRNYEQYF
TRBJ1-2 many . TRBV10-3 TGTGCCATCAGGGCTGAGACCCAACCCACGGGGGGCTACACCTTC CAIRAETQPTGGYTF
TRBJ2-5 . . TRBV18 TGTGCCAGCTCACCAATCCAAGAGACCCAGTACTTC CASSPIQETQYF
TRBJ2-1 many . TRBV9 TGTGCCAGCAGCGACCGGGACGTAGCCCGGGGCGCAAATGAGCAGTTCTTC CASSDRDVARGANEQFF
TRBJ2-1 few . TRBV7-9 TGTGCCAGCAGCCGTACGACAGGACAGTACAATGAGCAGTTCTTC CASSRTTGQYNEQFF
TRBJ2-5 . . TRBV4-1 TGCGCCAGCAGCCAAGAGAGGGGATTGACCCAGTACTTC CASSQERGLTQYF
TRBJ2-3 few TRBD2 TRBV7-8 TGTGCCAGCAGCCTTAGCAGTCTAGCGGGCACAAGCACAGATACGCAGTATTTT CASSLSSLAGTSTDTQYF
TRBJ2-3 many TRBD2 TRBV20-1 TGCAGTGCTACCCGTCCTGCGGGAGGGGCAGATACGCAGTATTTT CSATRPAGGADTQYF
TRBJ2-5 few TRBD2 TRBV5-4 TGTGCCAGCAGTCTTACTAGCGGGAGGGCCGGGAGAGAGACCCAGTACTTC CASSLTSGRAGRETQYF
TRBJ2-1 . TRBD2 TRBV19 TGTGCCGGTAGTACGGGACTAGTCCTCAATGAGCAGCTCTTC CAGSTGLVLNEQLF
TRBJ2-1 many TRBD2 TRBV12-3/TRBV12-4 TGTGCCAGCAGTTTTGCTAGCGGAGGGAACAATGAGCAGTTCTTC CASSFASGGNNEQFF
TRBJ2-2 few TRBD1 TRBV7-8 TGTGCCAGCAGCGAACAGGGGTCCACCGGGGAGCTGTTTTTT CASSEQGSTGELFF
TRBJ2-7 . . TRBV7-8 TGTGCCAGCAGCTTAATCAAGGACCGCGGGGAGCAGTACTTC CASSLIKDRGEQYF
TRBJ2-5 . . TRBV20-1 TGCAGTGCCCTGCTGGCGGGGAGGGAGACCCAGTACTTC CSALLAGRETQYF
TRBJ1-3 few . TRBV20-1 TGCAGTGCTAGCGGCGGCCTGAGAGGAGGAAACACCATATATTTT CSASGGLRGGNTIYF
TRBJ2-2 many . TRBV7-6 TGTGCCAGCAGCCCACGCCCAGCTGGAACCGGGGAGCTGTTTTTT CASSPRPAGTGELFF
TRBJ2-7 hyperexpanded . TRBV29-1 TGCAGCGTCAAAATACCGGGAACCGGGGACGAGCAGTACTTC CSVKIPGTGDEQYF
TRBJ2-3 many . TRBV6-2/TRBV6-3 TGTGCCAGCAGTAACTCCGGGACTTTTATCCCTACGCAGTATTTT CASSNSGTFIPTQYF
TRBJ1-2 many . TRBV12-3/TRBV12-4 TGTGCCAGCAGCGCCGGAGGGGGTGGCTACACCTTC CASSAGGGGYTF
TRBJ1-5 many . TRBV7-9 TGTGCCAGCAGCTTTGAAGACTTCGAGCCCCAGCATTTT CASSFEDFEPQHF